This TCR beta chain was found in a study of blood T cell repertoires in COVID-19. CDR1 LGHDT and CDR2 YNNKEL come from the germline V gene (reference sequence). CDR3 size: 15 residues. V was pared by 4 bases and J by 5 bases, with 7 bases of the junction left unmatched. The table came from immunoSEQ multiplex PCR; TCRdb's copy has only in-frame clones and leaves some out. The repertoire consists of 250,000 to 300,000 clones, with approximately 91% occurring once and the leading ten covering 0.9% to 1%. The sample taken for sequencing was peripheral blood. V gene TRBV3-1 (or the pseudogene TRBV3-2) combines with J gene TRBJ2-1; 8 nucleotides agree with TRBD2. The sequence derives from a woman in her thirties or forties who had recovered from COVID-19. Written as DNA, the CDR3 is TGTGCCAGCAGCCGAAGCGGGAGTTTCCACAATGAGCAGTTCTTC. This sequence encodes CASSRSGSFHNEQFF.